These T cell receptor beta chains were read from a single sample in a study of T cell changes during pregnancy in multiple sclerosis. Generated by immunoSEQ multiplex PCR, the TCRdb table keeps only in-frame clones and is missing some. The table has around 26,000 clones, approximately 86% seen once. The sequencing here drew on CD8+ T cells from peripheral blood mononuclear cells, taken in the first trimester of pregnancy. These receptors were taken from a female donor in good health, enrolled as a control in a pregnancy study. Both conserved end residues are part of each CDR3. Rows give clone size only sometimes, using once, few, many, or a class for an expanded clone.

j_call v_call clone_size cdr3_aa
TRBJ2-2 TRBV2 once CASTSDRGLNTGELFF
TRBJ2-7 TRBV4-1 . CASSQLGDYEQYF
TRBJ2-5 TRBV7-6 . CASSPEGGWEETQYF
TRBJ1-1 TRBV30 once CAWSVVGGTEAFF
TRBJ1-1 TRBV5-1 . CASSLRGSTEAFF
TRBJ1-2 TRBV23-1 . CASSHFPSTAESGGGGYTF
TRBJ1-2 TRBV7-8 . CASSPGRVYGYTF
TRBJ2-7 TRBV9 . CASSVEGRVYGEQYF
TRBJ1-3 TRBV7-6 . CASSPGPTRRAGNTIYF
TRBJ1-4 TRBV10-1 . CASSETGQAHEKLFF
TRBJ2-1 TRBV4-1 . CASSQDSGSSYNEQFF
TRBJ2-1 TRBV30 once CGAGLYNEQFF
TRBJ2-1 TRBV6-6 . CASSASGGRFSEQFF
TRBJ2-3 TRBV6-6 . CASSPNSGGLRDTQYF
TRBJ2-3 TRBV7-2 . CAIRTGSYGDTQYF
TRBJ2-7 TRBV7-9 . CASSLGTGGPYEQYF
TRBJ2-7 TRBV7-2 . CASSLMTGSYEQYF
TRBJ2-7 TRBV6-5 few CASSGGRPYEQYF
TRBJ1-5 TRBV6-1 . CASSEGFENQPQHF
TRBJ2-1 TRBV9 . CASSSEVGGYSYNEQFF
TRBJ2-7 TRBV28 . CASSLQGMSEQYF
TRBJ1-2 TRBV5-1 . CASSWRTGDGYTF
TRBJ2-4 TRBV5-6 . CASSLGRVAKNIQYF
TRBJ1-1 TRBV10-1 . CASSVTEGSTEAFF
TRBJ2-7 TRBV27 . CASSLPLSYEQYF
TRBJ1-2 TRBV5-8 . CASSSRPQGAYGYTF
TRBJ2-7 TRBV11-2 once CASSLWTGDEQYF
TRBJ2-1 TRBV6-4 . CASSPNPGEVNEQFF
TRBJ2-7 TRBV21-1 . CASSSSGTGTYEQYF
TRBJ2-7 TRBV7-9 . CASSSTGDAQYF
TRBJ2-3 TRBV27 few CASSSGASTDTQYF
TRBJ2-1 TRBV14 . CASSQRGYNEQFF
TRBJ2-2 TRBV2 . CASRLRTVNTGELFF
TRBJ1-2 TRBV18 . CASSPPDSPYGYTF
TRBJ1-2 TRBV4-2 once CASSHGTGTGGVGYGYTF
TRBJ2-7 TRBV28 . CASSLPGLAVQDF
TRBJ2-6 TRBV6-5 . CASSQGSGANVLTF
TRBJ2-1 TRBV5-8 . CASSLSQGSEQFF
TRBJ2-1 TRBV27 once CASSTDGGTFSYNEQFF
TRBJ2-1 TRBV6-4 . CASSEKSGGANEQFF
TRBJ1-5 TRBV2 few CASSLHSADSNQPQHF
TRBJ2-1 TRBV5-1 . CASSIAGGINNEQFF
TRBJ1-4 TRBV5-6 . CASSLLTGSGEKLFF
TRBJ1-4 TRBV4-3 . CASTQAGDEKLFF
TRBJ2-2 TRBV29-1 . CSVLNTGELFF
TRBJ1-2 TRBV28 . CASSFPTGEVGSYGYTF
TRBJ2-5 TRBV29-1 . CSVAYRGRQETQYF
TRBJ1-6 TRBV7-8 . CASSLAAGQGFSPLHF
TRBJ2-7 TRBV18 . CASSPAEPTNEQYF
TRBJ2-1 TRBV7-9 . CASSLGLAGEEQFF
TRBJ1-5 TRBV7-2 . CASSLGVGGRGNQPQHF
TRBJ1-1 TRBV20-1 . CSSGVGTEAFF